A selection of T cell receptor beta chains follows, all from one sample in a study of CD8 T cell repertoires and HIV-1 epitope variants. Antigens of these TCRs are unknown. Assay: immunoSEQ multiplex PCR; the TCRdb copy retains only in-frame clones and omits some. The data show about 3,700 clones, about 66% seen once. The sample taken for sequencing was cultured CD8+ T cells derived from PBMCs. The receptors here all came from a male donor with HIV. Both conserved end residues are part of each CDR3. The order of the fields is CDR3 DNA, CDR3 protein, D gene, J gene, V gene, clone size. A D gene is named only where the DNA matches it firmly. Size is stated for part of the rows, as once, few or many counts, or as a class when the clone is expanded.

TGTGCCAGCAGCTCACAGGGGGCAAACACTGAAGCTTTCTTT	CASSSQGANTEAFF	TRBD1	TRBJ1-1	TRBV6-5	.
TGTGCCAGCAGCCAACTTGACGGCCCGGTCCACGAGCAGTACTTC	CASSQLDGPVHEQYF	.	TRBJ2-7	TRBV14	.
TGCGCCAGCAGCTTGAGGCAGAGCTCCTACAATGAGCAGTTCTTC	CASSLRQSSYNEQFF	.	TRBJ2-1	TRBV5-1	.
TGTGCCAGCAGCTCAGTGGGACAGGGGGGGGACACTGAAGCTTTCTTT	CASSSVGQGGDTEAFF	TRBD1	TRBJ1-1	TRBV11-2	.
TGTGCCAGCAGCCCCGGGGGAAACAGGCCGGTCTTTTTT	CASSPGGNRPVFF	.	TRBJ1-4	TRBV9	.
TGTGCCAGCAGTGCCGTGGGAAGGGGAGGCTACACCTTC	CASSAVGRGGYTF	.	TRBJ1-2	TRBV28	.
TGTGCCAGCAGTAATACAGGGGGGCGAGAGACCCAGTACTTC	CASSNTGGRETQYF	TRBD1	TRBJ2-5	TRBV6-5	few
TGTGCCAGCAGTCCTTATGAAGAGACCCAGTACTTC	CASSPYEETQYF	.	TRBJ2-5	TRBV7-6	.
TGTGCCAGCAGCCCGGGGGGAGGGGACTCCACTGAAGCTTTCTTT	CASSPGGGDSTEAFF	.	TRBJ1-1	TRBV5-6	.
TGTGCCAGCAGCCGCCTTGAACAGGGGGCCCAAGAGACCCAGTACTTC	CASSRLEQGAQETQYF	TRBD1	TRBJ2-5	TRBV7-9	.
TGTGCCAGCAGATCCGTACAGGAAAATCAGCCCCAGCATTTT	CASRSVQENQPQHF	.	TRBJ1-5	TRBV6-4	few
TGTGCCAGCAGCCTGACAGGGGCCTCCTACGAGCAGTACTTC	CASSLTGASYEQYF	TRBD1	TRBJ2-7	TRBV27	.
TGTGCCACCAGCAGGGGGATAGAACAGCCCCAGCATTTT	CATSRGIEQPQHF	.	TRBJ1-5	TRBV15	few
TGTGCCAGCAGCCTAGGGGACAGCGGGAGGGGTGGCTACACCTTC	CASSLGDSGRGGYTF	TRBD1	TRBJ1-2	TRBV4-1	.
TGTGCCAGCAGTTCCCGGGGGACAGGGAACGAGCAGTACTTC	CASSSRGTGNEQYF	TRBD1	TRBJ2-7	TRBV28	.
TGTGCCAGCAGCTTTAGTACCCCAGGACCACTCCACTTT	CASSFSTPGPLHF	.	TRBJ1-6	TRBV13	few
TGTGCCAGCAGTGAAGCAAGGGTAGGCACAGATACGCAGTATTTT	CASSEARVGTDTQYF	.	TRBJ2-3	TRBV6-1	.
TGTGCCAGCAGCTTAGCGCTCGACAGGGGTAGCAATCAGCCCCAGCATTTT	CASSLALDRGSNQPQHF	TRBD1	TRBJ1-5	TRBV7-6	.
TGCGCCAGCAGCCCATGGGACGGCTACGAGCAGTACTTC	CASSPWDGYEQYF	.	TRBJ2-7	TRBV5-1	.
TGTGCCAGCAGCTTACATTGGGGGGGCAGTTACGAGCAGTACTTC	CASSLHWGGSYEQYF	.	TRBJ2-7	TRBV7-2	.
TGTGCCAGCAGCTTGGGATGGGACAGGGATCAGCCCCAGCATTTT	CASSLGWDRDQPQHF	TRBD1	TRBJ1-5	TRBV5-6	.
TGTGCCAGCAGAGCGGGGACTCAGCCCCAGCATTTT	CASRAGTQPQHF	.	TRBJ1-5	TRBV7-9	large
TGTGCCAGCAGCTTAGTAGGGGGCGCCTACAATGAGCAGTTCTTC	CASSLVGGAYNEQFF	TRBD1	TRBJ2-1	TRBV7-2	.
TGTGCCAGCAGTTCAACGACAACTAGCGGGAACAACACCGGGGAGCTGTTTTTT	CASSSTTTSGNNTGELFF	TRBD2	TRBJ2-2	TRBV27	.
TGTGCCAGCAGAACCTTCGACAGGGGCATTCAGTACTTC	CASRTFDRGIQYF	TRBD1	TRBJ2-4	TRBV28	.
TGTGCCGCCGGGATTTATGGCTACACCTTC	CAAGIYGYTF	.	TRBJ1-2	TRBV6-5	.
TGCGCCAGCAGTGAAGGACAGAGCACTAGGGGCTACACCTTC	CASSEGQSTRGYTF	.	TRBJ1-2	TRBV10-2	.